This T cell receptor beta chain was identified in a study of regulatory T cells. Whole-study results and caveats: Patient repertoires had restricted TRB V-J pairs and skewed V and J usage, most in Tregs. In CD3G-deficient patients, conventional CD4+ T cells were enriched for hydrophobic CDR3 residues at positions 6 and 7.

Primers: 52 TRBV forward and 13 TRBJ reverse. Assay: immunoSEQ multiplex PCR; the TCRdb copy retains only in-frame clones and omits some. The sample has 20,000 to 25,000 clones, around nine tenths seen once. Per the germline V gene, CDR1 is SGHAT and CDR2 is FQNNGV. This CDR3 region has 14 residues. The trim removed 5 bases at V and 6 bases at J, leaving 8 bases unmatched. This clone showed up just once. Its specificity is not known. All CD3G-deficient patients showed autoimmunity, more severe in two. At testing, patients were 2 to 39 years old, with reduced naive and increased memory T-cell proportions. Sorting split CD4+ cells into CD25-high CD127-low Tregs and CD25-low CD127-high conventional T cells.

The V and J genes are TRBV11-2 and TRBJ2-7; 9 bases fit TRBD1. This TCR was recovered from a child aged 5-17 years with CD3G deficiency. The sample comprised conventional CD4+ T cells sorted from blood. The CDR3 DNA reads TGTGCCAGCAGCCCTCCGGGACAGGGAGGCGAGCAGTACTTC. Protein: CASSPPGQGGEQYF.